There are many counts of the clone carrying this T cell receptor beta chain. V was cut by 6 bases and J by 0 bases, with 14 bases left in between. Per the germline V gene, CDR1 is DFQATT and CDR2 is SNEGSKA (reference sequence). CDR3 size: 14 residues. This entry comes from a study of T cells in Graves' hyperthyroidism and ophthalmopathy. The CDR3 regions of TCR beta were amplified from RNA transcripts. TCR CDR3 regions were first amplified by RT-PCR with HTBI primers. TCRdb used MiXCR to reprocess the multiplex PCR reads, holding one entry per CDR3 protein. Among some 500,000 distinct CDR3 sequences, 24% were seen once, and the ten largest hold approximately 11%.

The chain couples TRBV20-1 to TRBJ1-1; no firm D call. Sequenced: blood. This clonotype was obtained from a woman in her 30s with Graves' ophthalmopathy. The CDR3 region has the DNA TGCAGTGCCGGACGGGGAAACATGAACACTGAAGCTTTCTTT. As protein: CSAGRGNMNTEAFF.